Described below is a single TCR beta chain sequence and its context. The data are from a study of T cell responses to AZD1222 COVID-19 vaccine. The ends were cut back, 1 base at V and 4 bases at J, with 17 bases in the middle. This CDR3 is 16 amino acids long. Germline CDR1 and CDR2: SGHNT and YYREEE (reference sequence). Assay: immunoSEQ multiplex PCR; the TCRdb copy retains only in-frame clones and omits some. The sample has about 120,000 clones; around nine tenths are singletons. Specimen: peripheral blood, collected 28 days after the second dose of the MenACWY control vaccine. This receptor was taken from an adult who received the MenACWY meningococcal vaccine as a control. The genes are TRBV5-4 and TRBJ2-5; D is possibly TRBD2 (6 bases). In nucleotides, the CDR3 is TGTGCCAGCAGCTTGAGGGACGCCCCGGGGGTAGAGACCCAGTACTTC. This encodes CASSLRDAPGVETQYF.